These T cell receptor beta chains were read from a single sample in a study of CD8 T cells in Susac syndrome. Each CDR3 protein is one row after TCRdb ran MiXCR on the immunoSEQ multiplex PCR reads. This sample has around 200,000 distinct CDR3 sequences, with around 94% found just once. Sequenced: CD4+ T cells from PBMCs. All receptors derive from a human donor with Susac syndrome. The CDR3 runs from the conserved cysteine through the conserved F or W. A D gene is named only where the DNA matches it firmly. The size field is filled for only some rows; it gives once, few, many or a size class.

clone size	J gene	V gene	D gene	CDR3 DNA	CDR3 protein
-	TRBJ1-5	TRBV14	-	TGTGCCAGCAGCCAGGGGAGGAATCAGCCCCAGCATTTT	CASSQGRNQPQHF
-	TRBJ2-1	TRBV5-1	TRBD2	TGCGCCAGCAGCTTACTATCCGGGACTAGCGGATGGAATGAGCAGTTCTTC	CASSLLSGTSGWNEQFF
-	TRBJ2-2	TRBV20-1	-	TGCAGTGCTACTCCAAGCAGGGCCGGGGAGCTGTTTTTT	CSATPSRAGELFF
-	TRBJ1-3	TRBV30	-	TGTGCCTGGACACAGGCCTTCTCTGGAAACACCATATATTTT	CAWTQAFSGNTIYF
-	TRBJ2-5	TRBV12-3/TRBV12-4	-	TGTGCCAGCACCCTAGGGGCCCCTGGGGGGACCCAGTACTTC	CASTLGAPGGTQYF
-	TRBJ2-7	TRBV20-1	TRBD1	TGCAGTGCCTTATTCAGGGGGATCGAGCAGTACTTC	CSALFRGIEQYF
-	TRBJ1-2	TRBV20-1	-	TGCAGTGCTAGAGATTCGGGACTGGGTTCGGACGGCTACACCTTC	CSARDSGLGSDGYTF
-	TRBJ1-5	TRBV12-3/TRBV12-4	-	TGTGCCAGCAGTAATCCCGGAGGGCCCCAGCATTTT	CASSNPGGPQHF
-	TRBJ1-5	TRBV18	TRBD1	TGTGCCAGCTCCCAATCCGGGACAGGTTCCGAAGACAATCAGCCCCAGCATTTT	CASSQSGTGSEDNQPQHF
-	TRBJ2-7	TRBV30	TRBD1	TGTGCCTGGGACAGGGGGGTCTCCTACGAGCAGTACTTC	CAWDRGVSYEQYF
-	TRBJ2-5	TRBV5-1	TRBD2	TGCGCCAGCAGTAGACTAGCGGGGAACCAAGAGACCCAGTACTTC	CASSRLAGNQETQYF
-	TRBJ2-1	TRBV7-2	-	TGTGCCAGCAGCTTAGCTTATGGACTCCCCGGGTCGGATTGGTTCTTC	CASSLAYGLPGSDWFF
-	TRBJ2-1	TRBV20-1	TRBD2	TGCAGTGCGCTACGCGGGGGAGCGGGAGTCAGTAATGAGCAGTTCTTC	CSALRGGAGVSNEQFF
-	TRBJ2-1	TRBV11-2	-	TGTGCCAGCAGCTCCTATCTCGGAGGCGCCTACAATGAGCAGTTCTTC	CASSSYLGGAYNEQFF
-	TRBJ1-3	TRBV13	-	TGTGCCAGCAGCCTATCTCCCGACAGTAGGTCTGGAAACACCATATATTTT	CASSLSPDSRSGNTIYF
-	TRBJ2-7	TRBV7-2	-	TGTGCCAGCAGCTTAGGGTTGACATCCTACGAGCAGTACTTC	CASSLGLTSYEQYF
once	TRBJ1-5	TRBV6-5	-	TGTGCCAGCAGTTCGGTGAGGGGGGCAGGCAATCAGCCCCAGCATTTT	CASSSVRGAGNQPQHF
-	TRBJ1-1	TRBV18	-	TGTGCCAGCTCACAAAACGGGTACACTGAAGCTTTCTTT	CASSQNGYTEAFF
-	TRBJ2-5	TRBV28	TRBD2	TGTGCCAGCAGTTCGGGAGGGCCCCTACAAGAGACCCAGTACTTC	CASSSGGPLQETQYF
once	TRBJ2-1	TRBV20-1	-	TGCAGTGCTAGAGTGACAGTAGTCTCCTCCAATGAGCAGTTCTTC	CSARVTVVSSNEQFF
-	TRBJ2-2	TRBV5-1	-	TGCGCCAGCAGCACCGGACCGAACACCGGGGAGCTGTTTTTT	CASSTGPNTGELFF
-	TRBJ2-1	TRBV7-2	TRBD2	TGTGCCAGCAGCCAACGGGAGCGGGGACCCGAGCAGTTCTTC	CASSQRERGPEQFF
-	TRBJ2-5	TRBV3-1	TRBD2	TGTGCCAGCAGCCAAGATACCAGCGGGATGGAGACCCAGTACTTC	CASSQDTSGMETQYF
-	TRBJ1-4	TRBV20-1	TRBD1	TGCAGTGCGCGAGCGACAGGGGGCTACGAAAAACTGTTTTTT	CSARATGGYEKLFF
few	TRBJ2-7	TRBV5-4	-	TGTGCCAGCAGCTTGGCGTCGGGAGTCTACGAGCAGTACTTC	CASSLASGVYEQYF
-	TRBJ2-1	TRBV6-2/TRBV6-3	-	TGTGCCAGCAGCTTCCGCGTCACAGGGAATGAGCAGTTCTTC	CASSFRVTGNEQFF
-	TRBJ1-1	TRBV20-1	-	TGCAGTGCCCCTAGAGAGAACACTGAAGCTTTCTTT	CSAPRENTEAFF
-	TRBJ2-3	TRBV13	-	TGTGCCAGCAGCCCCATCCTGGGGGCAGTATCCACAGATACGCAGTATTTT	CASSPILGAVSTDTQYF
-	TRBJ2-1	TRBV28	TRBD2	TGTGCAATACAGGTAGCGGGAGACAATGAGCAGTTCTTC	CAIQVAGDNEQFF
-	TRBJ1-1	TRBV6-5	-	TGTGCCAGCAGTTACTCCTGGACGGGGAACACTGAAGCTTTCTTT	CASSYSWTGNTEAFF
-	TRBJ1-1	TRBV3-1	TRBD1	TGTGCCAGCAGCCGGGACAGCGGAACTGAAGCTTTCTTT	CASSRDSGTEAFF
-	TRBJ1-4	TRBV12-3/TRBV12-4	-	TGTGCCAGCACGGACCGCTTTAATGAAAAACCGTTTTTT	CASTDRFNEKPFF